Each of the 14 T cell receptor beta chains below was sequenced from the same sample in a study of beta chain features in type 1 diabetes. The study reverse transcribed the entire isolated RNA, so it sequenced expressed TCRB transcripts. This table comes from immunoSEQ multiplex PCR, and its TCRdb copy is limited to in-frame clones, with some not included. The sample includes 450,000 to 550,000 clones, over 25% seen only once; the top ten take roughly 0.066%. The sample taken for sequencing was naive CD4+ T cells from blood. The source is a man in his late teens or twenties in good health.

On this clone: The sample has other DNA sequences that encode this CDR3 too. The chain couples TRBV30 to TRBJ1-2; D unclear. CDR3 length: 12 residues. Germline values: CDR1 GTSNPN, CDR2 SVGIG (reference sequence). V gave up 2 bases and J gave up 4 bases, with 8 bases separating them. The DNA of the CDR3 is TGTGCCTGGAGTTCGGGTGGCTATGGCTACACCTTC. It is translated as CAWSSGGYGYTF.

This chain uses TRBV5-1 with TRBJ2-1; no clear D. The CDR3 is 15 amino acids. V was pared by 4 bases and J by 5 bases, with 16 bases between. Germline V gene data show CDR1 as SGHRS and CDR2 as YFSETQ. The CDR3 here is CASSPTSIGHNEQFF. Here the CDR3 DNA reads TGCGCCAGCAGCCCCACATCCATCGGCCACAATGAGCAGTTCTTC. Complete variable domain (other parts from reference TRBV5-1 and TRBJ2-1): KAGVTQTPRYLIKTRGQQVTLSCSPISGHRSVSWYQQTPGQGLQFLFEYFSETQRNKGNFPGRFSGRQFSNSRSEMNVSTLELGDSALYLCASSPTSIGHNEQFFGPGTRLTVL.

This clone has a handful of counts. V is TRBV7-6 and J is TRBJ2-5; either TRBD1 or TRBD2 may fit D (5 bases each). Germline V gene data show CDR1 as SGHVS and CDR2 as FNYEAQ. With 5 bases removed from V and 4 bases from J, the gap between germline ends came to 8 bases. The CDR3 has 12 residues. CDR3 nucleotides: TGTGCCAGCAGCGGGACGGGAGAGACCCAGTACTTC. Translated: CASSGTGETQYF.

This clone was observed a handful of times. The rearrangement links TRBV5-4 to TRBJ2-3, with D hard to call. V shed 4 bases and J shed 4 bases, with 13 bases lying between them. The CDR3 consists of 14 residues. The germline V gene encodes CDR1 SGHNT and CDR2 YYREEE (reference sequence). As DNA, the CDR3 is TGTGCCAGCAGCCCGTATCGGGCACCAGATACGCAGTATTTT. Protein: CASSPYRAPDTQYF. The complete variable domain, with remaining parts taken from reference TRBV5-4 and TRBJ2-3, reads ETGVTQSPTHLIKTRGQQVTLRCSSQSGHNTVSWYQQALGQGPQFIFQYYREEENGRGNFPPRFSGLQFPNYSSELNVNALELDDSALYLCASSPYRAPDTQYFGPGTRLTVL.

This clone was recorded a few times. The V gene is TRBV6-5, the J gene TRBJ1-5, with D tentatively TRBD1 (5 bases). The germline CDR1 and CDR2 sequences are MNHEY and SVGAGI. The CDR3 is made up of 11 amino acids. The V and J ends lost 4 bases and 7 bases respectively, with 5 bases between them. In DNA, the CDR3 is TGTGCCAGCAGTTCAGGGCAGCCCCAGCATTTT. Its protein product is CASSSGQPQHF.

V usage is TRBV9 and J usage is TRBJ2-1; D gene ambiguous. CDR1 SGDLS and CDR2 YYNGEE come from the germline V gene. Trimming left V 4 bases short and J 9 bases short, with 14 bases between. The CDR3 is 13 amino acids. The CDR3 region is CASSLGNSREQFF. The CDR3, as DNA: TGTGCCAGCAGCCTCGGAAATTCCCGTGAGCAGTTCTTC.

The genes are TRBV7-9 and TRBJ1-4; 10 bases match TRBD1. Trimming cost V 8 bases and J 5 bases; bases outside gene matches: 5. The CDR3 has 14 amino acids. Germline CDR1 SEHNR, CDR2 FQNEAQ (reference sequence). Written as DNA, the CDR3 is TGTGCCAGCGGGGTGGGACAGGGGAATGAAAAACTGTTTTTT. This sequence encodes CASGVGQGNEKLFF.

This chain joins TRBV6-6 and TRBJ2-5, with TRBD1 matching over 8 bases. This CDR3 has 16 residues. Trimming at V came to 6 bases and at J to 3 bases, leaving 12 bases not matched to a gene. Germline CDR1 MNHNY, CDR2 SVGAGI (reference sequence). The CDR3 bases are TGTGCCAGCAGCTCATCCAGGACAGGGCGAAAAGAGACCCAGTACTTC. Its protein is CASSSSRTGRKETQYF.

This clone was seen just once. The rearrangement links TRBV2 to TRBJ1-1; D unresolved. This CDR3 region has 15 residues. Trimming stripped 7 bases from V and 4 bases from J, with 19 bases between. From germline, CDR1 is SNHLY and CDR2 FYNNEI. The CDR3 here is CASTPSTPGVTEAFF. CDR3 in DNA: TGTGCCAGCACCCCTTCGACACCCGGGGTCACTGAAGCTTTCTTT. The complete variable domain, with remaining parts taken from reference TRBV2 and TRBJ1-1, reads EPEVTQTPSHQVTQMGQEVILRCVPISNHLYFYWYRQILGQKVEFLVSFYNNEISEKSEIFDDQFSVERPDGSNFTLKIRSTKLEDSAMYFCASTPSTPGVTEAFFGQGTRLTVV.

The table lists this clone with a count of one. The identical CDR3 is also encoded by other nucleotide sequences in the sample. This chain links TRBV14 with TRBJ1-2; D not resolved. Germline V CDR1 and CDR2: SGHDN, FVKESK. The CDR3 covers 13 residues. The V and J ends lost 1 base and 2 bases respectively, with 5 bases between them. CDR3 in DNA: TGTGCCAGCAGCCAAGGCGGAAACTATGGCTACACCTTC. Its protein product is CASSQGGNYGYTF.

V usage is TRBV30 and J usage is TRBJ2-7; TRBD1 is a possible D gene (6 bases). The CDR3 has 12 amino acids. V lost 5 bases and J lost 0, with 8 bases in between. Germline V gene data show CDR1 as GTSNPN and CDR2 as SVGIG (reference sequence). The CDR3 DNA reads as TGTGCCTGGGACAGGAGCTCCTACGAGCAGTACTTC. Amino acid sequence: CAWDRSSYEQYF.

This clone was counted only a few times. J is TRBJ1-4 and V is TRBV25-1, with 7 nucleotides matching TRBD1. V was pared by 7 bases and J by 11 bases, with 16 bases of the junction left unmatched. Germline V gene sequence: CDR1 MGHDK, CDR2 SYGVNS. This CDR3 is 15 amino acids long. The CDR3, as DNA: TGTGCCAGCACCCAGGGACAGACAGGCCCTCCTAAACTGTTTTTT. Its protein is CASTQGQTGPPKLFF. The whole variable domain, remainder taken from reference TRBV25-1 and TRBJ1-4, is EADIYQTPRYLVIGTGKKITLECSQTMGHDKMYWYQQDPGMELHLIHYSYGVNSTEKGDLSSESTVSRIRTEHFPLTLESARPSHTSQYLCASTQGQTGPPKLFFGSGTQLSVL.

DNA for the CDR3: TGTGCCAGCAGTCTCATAAAGGGGATAAGCACCGGGGAGCTGTTTTTT. Encoded protein: CASSLIKGISTGELFF. The rearrangement links TRBV6-6 to TRBJ2-2, with D maybe TRBD1 (5 bases). Germline lookup yields CDR1 MNHNY and CDR2 SVGAGI (reference sequence). This CDR3 spans 16 amino acids. The V end was cut by 5 bases, the J end by 4 bases, with 17 bases between.

This clone was recorded a few times. The rearrangement joins TRBV18 to TRBJ2-7; maybe TRBD2 (5 bases). Trimming pared 0 bases from V and 5 bases from J, leaving 8 bases between. The CDR3 is made up of 13 amino acids. Germline lookup yields CDR1 KGHSH and CDR2 LQKENI. This CDR3 reads CASSPPYGDEQYF. For the CDR3, the DNA is TGTGCCAGCTCACCACCGTACGGGGACGAGCAGTACTTC.